The clone carrying this T cell receptor beta chain was counted ten times or more. Uncontrolled infection, other autoimmune disease, pregnancy or lactation disqualified patients from enrolment. The data were obtained in a study of T cells in Graves' hyperthyroidism and ophthalmopathy. Unmatched junction bases numbered 10, after V lost 4 bases and J lost 7 bases. The CDR3 consists of 13 residues. Germline V CDR1 and CDR2: DFQATT, SNEGSKA (reference sequence). RNA transcripts provided the source from which TCR beta CDR3 regions were amplified. RT-PCR in the first round (using the HTBI primer set) targeted the TCR CDR3. From the multiplex PCR reads, TCRdb called clonotypes with MiXCR, one entry per CDR3 protein. The data contain 550,000 to 700,000 distinct CDR3 sequences, roughly 50% of them singletons.

This sequence was found in an adult woman with Graves' disease, either hyperthyroidism or ophthalmopathy (not recorded which). The source material was peripheral blood or thyroid tissue (not recorded which). The chain links TRBV20-1 to TRBJ2-7; 7 bases align to TRBD2. CDR3 sequence: CSAKGGSWGEQYF. The CDR3 nucleotides read TGCAGTGCTAAGGGAGGGAGCTGGGGGGAGCAGTACTTC.